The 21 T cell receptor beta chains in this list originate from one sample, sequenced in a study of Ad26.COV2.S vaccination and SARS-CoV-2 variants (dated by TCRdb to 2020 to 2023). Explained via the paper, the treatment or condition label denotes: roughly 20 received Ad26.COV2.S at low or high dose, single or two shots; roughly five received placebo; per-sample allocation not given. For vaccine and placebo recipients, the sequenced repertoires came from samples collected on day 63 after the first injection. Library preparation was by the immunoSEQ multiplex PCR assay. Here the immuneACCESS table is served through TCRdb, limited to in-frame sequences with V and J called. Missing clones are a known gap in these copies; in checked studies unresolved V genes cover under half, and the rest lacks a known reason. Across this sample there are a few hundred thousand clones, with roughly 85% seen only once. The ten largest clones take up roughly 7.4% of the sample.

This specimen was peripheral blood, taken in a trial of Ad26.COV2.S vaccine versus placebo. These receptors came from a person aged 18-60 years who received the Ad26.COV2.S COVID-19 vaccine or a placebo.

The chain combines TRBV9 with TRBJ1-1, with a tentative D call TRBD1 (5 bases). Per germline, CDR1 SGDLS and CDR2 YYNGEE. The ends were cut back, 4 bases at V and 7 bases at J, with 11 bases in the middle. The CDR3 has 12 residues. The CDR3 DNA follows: TGTGCCAGCAGCCCAGACACAGGTGAAGCTTTCTTT. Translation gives CASSPDTGEAFF.

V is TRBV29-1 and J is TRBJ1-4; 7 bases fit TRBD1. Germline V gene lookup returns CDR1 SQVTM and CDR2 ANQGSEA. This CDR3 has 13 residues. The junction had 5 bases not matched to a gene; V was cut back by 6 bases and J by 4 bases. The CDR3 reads CSVETGSNEKLFF. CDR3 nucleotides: TGCAGCGTCGAGACAGGGAGTAATGAAAAACTGTTTTTT.

CDR3 region: CASSSYRGPNYGYTF. CDR3 sequence (DNA): TGTGCCAGCAGCTCTTACAGGGGGCCCAACTATGGCTACACCTTC. The V call is TRBV7-9, the J call TRBJ1-2, with TRBD1 identical over 9 bases. Trimming removed 4 bases from V and 2 bases from J; junction bases left unmatched: 5. The CDR3 is 15 amino acids. Germline values: CDR1 SEHNR, CDR2 FQNEAQ (reference sequence). The whole variable domain, remainder taken from reference TRBV7-9 and TRBJ1-2, is DTGVSQNPRHKITKRGQNVTFRCDPISEHNRLYWYRQTLGQGPEFLTYFQNEAQLEKSRLLSDRFSAERPKGSFSTLEIQRTEQGDSAMYLCASSSYRGPNYGYTFGSGTRLTVV.

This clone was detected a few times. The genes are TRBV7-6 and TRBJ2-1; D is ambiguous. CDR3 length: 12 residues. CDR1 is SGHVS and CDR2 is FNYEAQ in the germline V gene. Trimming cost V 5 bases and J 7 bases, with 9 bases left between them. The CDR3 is CASSHDSNEQFF. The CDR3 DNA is TGTGCCAGCAGCCACGACTCAAATGAGCAGTTCTTC.

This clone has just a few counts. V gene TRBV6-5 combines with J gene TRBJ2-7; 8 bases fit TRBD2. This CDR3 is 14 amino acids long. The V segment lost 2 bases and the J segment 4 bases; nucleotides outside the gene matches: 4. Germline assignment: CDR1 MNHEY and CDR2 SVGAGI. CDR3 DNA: TGTGCCAGCAGTTACGGAGCGGGAGAATACGAGCAGTACTTC. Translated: CASSYGAGEYEQYF.

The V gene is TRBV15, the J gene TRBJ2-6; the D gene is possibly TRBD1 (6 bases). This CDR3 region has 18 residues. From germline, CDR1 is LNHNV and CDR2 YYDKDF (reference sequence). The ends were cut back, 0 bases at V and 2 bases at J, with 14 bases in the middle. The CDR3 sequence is CATSRDIRQAPGANVLTF. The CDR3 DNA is TGTGCCACCAGCAGAGACATAAGACAGGCTCCTGGGGCCAACGTCCTGACTTTC.

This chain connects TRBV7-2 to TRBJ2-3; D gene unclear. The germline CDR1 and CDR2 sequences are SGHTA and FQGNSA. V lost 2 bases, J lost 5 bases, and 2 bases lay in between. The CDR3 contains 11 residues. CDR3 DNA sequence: TGTGCCAGCAGCTTACAAGATACGCAGTATTTT. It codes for CASSLQDTQYF.

The CDR3, as DNA: TGTGCCAGCAGCGGGACGGGGACCCAGTACTTC. It is translated as CASSGTGTQYF. This chain connects TRBV13 to TRBJ2-5; D is possibly TRBD1 or TRBD2 (5 bases each). CDR1 is PRHDT and CDR2 is FYEKMQ in the germline V gene (reference sequence). V shed 5 bases and J shed 7 bases, with 8 bases lying between them. The length of the CDR3 is 11 residues.

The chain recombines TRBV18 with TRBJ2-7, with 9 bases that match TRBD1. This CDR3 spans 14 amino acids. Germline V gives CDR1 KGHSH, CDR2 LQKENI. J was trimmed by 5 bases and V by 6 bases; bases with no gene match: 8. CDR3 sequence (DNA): TGTGCCAGCTCTCCCGGGACAGGGAAAGACGAGCAGTACTTC. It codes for CASSPGTGKDEQYF.

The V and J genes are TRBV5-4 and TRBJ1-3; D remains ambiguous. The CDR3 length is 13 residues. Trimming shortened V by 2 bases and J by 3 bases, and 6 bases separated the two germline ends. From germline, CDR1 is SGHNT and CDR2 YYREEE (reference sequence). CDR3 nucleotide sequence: TGTGCCAGCAGCTTTACCGGTGGAAACACCATATATTTT. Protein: CASSFTGGNTIYF.

CDR3 loop: CAISTTLGDEAFF. In nucleotides, the CDR3 is TGTGCCATCAGTACCACCCTGGGGGATGAAGCTTTCTTT. The rearrangement links TRBV10-3 to TRBJ1-1; D possibly corresponds to TRBD1 (5 bases). V lost 5 bases and J lost 7, with 14 bases in between. Germline V gene lookup returns CDR1 ENHRY and CDR2 SYGVKD. The CDR3 extends over 13 amino acids.

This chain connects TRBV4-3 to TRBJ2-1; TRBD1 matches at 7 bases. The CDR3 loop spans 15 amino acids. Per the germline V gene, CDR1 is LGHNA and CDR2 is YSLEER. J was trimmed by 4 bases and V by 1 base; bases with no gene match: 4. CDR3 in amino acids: CASSQGTGVYNEQFF. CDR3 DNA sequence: TGCGCCAGCAGCCAAGGAACAGGGGTTTACAATGAGCAGTTCTTC.

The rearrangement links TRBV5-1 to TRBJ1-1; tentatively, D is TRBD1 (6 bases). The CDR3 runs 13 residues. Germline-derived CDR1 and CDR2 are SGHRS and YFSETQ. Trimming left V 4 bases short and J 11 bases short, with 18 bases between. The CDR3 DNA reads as TGCGCCAGCAGCCCCCTACAGGGCCTGAAGGCTTTCTTT. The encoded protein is CASSPLQGLKAFF.

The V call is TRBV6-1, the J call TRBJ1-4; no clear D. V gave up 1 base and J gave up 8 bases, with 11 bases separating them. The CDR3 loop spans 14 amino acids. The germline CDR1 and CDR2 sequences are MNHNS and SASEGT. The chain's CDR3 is CASSEGAGQEKLFF. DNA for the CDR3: TGTGCCAGCAGTGAAGGGGCAGGTCAGGAAAAACTGTTTTTT.

The DNA for the CDR3 is TGTGCCGCCATGGGCGGGACCACTGAAGCTTTCTTT. It translates to CAAMGGTTEAFF. The rearrangement uses TRBV7-9 and TRBJ1-1; maybe TRBD1 (5 bases). Germline V lookup: CDR1 SEHNR, CDR2 FQNEAQ (reference sequence). Trimming shortened V by 11 bases and J by 4 bases, and 14 bases separated the two germline ends. The CDR3 covers 12 residues.

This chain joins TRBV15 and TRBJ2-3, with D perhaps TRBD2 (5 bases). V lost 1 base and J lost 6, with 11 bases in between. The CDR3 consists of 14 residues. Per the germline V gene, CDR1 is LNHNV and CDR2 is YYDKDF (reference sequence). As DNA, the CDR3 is TGTGCCACCAGCAGAGTCGGCAGAGGGGATACGCAGTATTTT. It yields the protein CATSRVGRGDTQYF.

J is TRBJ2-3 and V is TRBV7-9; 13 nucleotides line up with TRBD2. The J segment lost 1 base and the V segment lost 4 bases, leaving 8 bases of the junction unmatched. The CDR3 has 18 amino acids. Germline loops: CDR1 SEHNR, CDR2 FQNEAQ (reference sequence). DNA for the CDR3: TGTGCCAGCAGCTCCGGACTAGCGGGAGTAGGCGGCACAGATACGCAGTATTTT. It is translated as CASSSGLAGVGGTDTQYF.

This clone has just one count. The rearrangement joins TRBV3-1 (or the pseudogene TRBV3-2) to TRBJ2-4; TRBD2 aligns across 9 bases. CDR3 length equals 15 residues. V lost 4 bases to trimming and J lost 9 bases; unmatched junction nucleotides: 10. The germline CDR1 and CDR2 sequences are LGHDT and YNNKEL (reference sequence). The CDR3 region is CASSLLSGAGGIQYF. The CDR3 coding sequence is TGTGCCAGCAGCCTTCTGAGCGGAGCGGGGGGCATTCAGTACTTC.

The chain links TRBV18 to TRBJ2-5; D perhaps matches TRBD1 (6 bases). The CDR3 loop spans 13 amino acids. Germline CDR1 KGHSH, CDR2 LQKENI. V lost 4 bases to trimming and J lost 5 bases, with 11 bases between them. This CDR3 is CASSQGVVETQYF. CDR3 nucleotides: TGTGCCAGCTCACAGGGGGTGGTTGAGACCCAGTACTTC.

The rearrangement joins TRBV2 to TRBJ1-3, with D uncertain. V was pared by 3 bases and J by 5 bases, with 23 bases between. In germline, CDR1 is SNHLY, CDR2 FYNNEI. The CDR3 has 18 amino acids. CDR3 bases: TGTGCCAGCAGTGACCCAATCCAGCGAAGACCAAACAGAAACACCATATATTTT. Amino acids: CASSDPIQRRPNRNTIYF.

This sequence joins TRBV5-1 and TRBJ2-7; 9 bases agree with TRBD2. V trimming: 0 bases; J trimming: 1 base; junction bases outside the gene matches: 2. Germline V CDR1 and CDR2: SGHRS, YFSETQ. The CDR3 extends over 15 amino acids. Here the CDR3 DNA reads TGCGCCAGCAGCTTGGTTACTAGCGGGTCCTACGAGCAGTACTTC. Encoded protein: CASSLVTSGSYEQYF.